The entry below gives a single T cell receptor (beta chain) sequence along with its context. The CDR3 is made up of 18 amino acids. V lost 0 bases, J lost 4 bases, and 10 bases stayed unmatched. The V gene's germline CDR1 is SGHTA and CDR2 FQGNSA. This entry is derived from a study of control samples from healthy donors and cancer patients. The table came from immunoSEQ multiplex PCR; TCRdb's copy has only in-frame clones and leaves some out. The data hold under 300,000 clones, with more than 65% observed a single time. The sample was PBMCs. This chain links TRBV7-2 with TRBJ2-1; TRBD1 matches at 9 bases. The clonotype originates from a woman aged 55-75 years with lung cancer. CDR3 sequence: CASSLAPPGQGVYNEQFF. The CDR3 DNA is TGTGCCAGCAGCTTAGCGCCTCCGGGACAGGGAGTGTACAATGAGCAGTTCTTC.